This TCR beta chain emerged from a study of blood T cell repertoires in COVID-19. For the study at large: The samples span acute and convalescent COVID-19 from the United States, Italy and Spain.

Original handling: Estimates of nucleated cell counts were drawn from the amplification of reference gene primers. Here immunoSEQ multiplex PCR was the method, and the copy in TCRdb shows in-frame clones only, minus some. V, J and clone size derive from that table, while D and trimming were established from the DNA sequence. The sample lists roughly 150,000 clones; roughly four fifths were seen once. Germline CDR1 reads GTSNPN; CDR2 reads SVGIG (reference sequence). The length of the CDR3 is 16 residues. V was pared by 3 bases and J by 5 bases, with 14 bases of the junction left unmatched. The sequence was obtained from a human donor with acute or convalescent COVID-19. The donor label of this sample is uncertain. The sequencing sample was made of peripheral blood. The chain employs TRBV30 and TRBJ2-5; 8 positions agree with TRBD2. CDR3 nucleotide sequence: TGTGCCTGGAGAATACAGCGGGGGACCCTCGGGGAGACCCAGTACTTC. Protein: CAWRIQRGTLGETQYF.